The clone carrying this T cell receptor (beta chain) was found a few times. Its specificity is unknown. CDR3 length: 14 residues. In germline, CDR1 is MGHRA, CDR2 YSYEKL. The data originate from a study of post-analysis software for immune sequencing data. The study's findings and limits: The normalized Chao1 diversity of multiple sclerosis patients was significantly lower than that of controls. Patients had higher frequencies than controls of roughly five TRBV segments, including TRBV5-6, TRBV5-1 and TRBV20-1.

Unique molecular identifiers were built into the TCR beta cDNA libraries. MiXCR, applied by TCRdb to the PCR reads, yields one record per CDR3 protein. This sample yields about 820,000 distinct CDR3 sequences, of which roughly 50% are seen a single time; about 4.5% belongs to the top ten. This clonotype was obtained from a girl aged 5 to 17 with multiple sclerosis. Material for sequencing was blood. V gene TRBV4-1 combines with J gene TRBJ2-5, with a tentative D call TRBD2 (6 bases). The better agreement between TRBJ2-7 and the DNA end casts doubt on the J call. This CDR3 is CASSQDLEGYEQYF. The CDR3 bases are TGCGCCAGCAGCCAAGATCTGGAGGGTTACGAGCAGTACTTC.